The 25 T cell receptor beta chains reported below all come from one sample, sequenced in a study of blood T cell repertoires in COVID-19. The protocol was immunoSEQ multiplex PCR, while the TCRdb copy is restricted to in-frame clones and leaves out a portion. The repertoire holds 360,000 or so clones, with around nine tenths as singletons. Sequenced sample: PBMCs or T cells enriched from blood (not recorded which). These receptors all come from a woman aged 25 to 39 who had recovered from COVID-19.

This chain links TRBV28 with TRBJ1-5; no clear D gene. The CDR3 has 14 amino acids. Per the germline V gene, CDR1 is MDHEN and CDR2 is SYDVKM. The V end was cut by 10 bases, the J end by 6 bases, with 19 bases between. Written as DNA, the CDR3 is TGTGCCATCGAGGACGGCGGGCGGGGTCAGCCCCAGCATTTT. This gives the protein CAIEDGGRGQPQHF.

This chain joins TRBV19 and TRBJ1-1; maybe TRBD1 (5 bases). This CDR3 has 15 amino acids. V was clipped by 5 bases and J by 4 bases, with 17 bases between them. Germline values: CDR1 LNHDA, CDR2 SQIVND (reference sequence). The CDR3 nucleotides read TGTGCCAGTAGTCGGAGCGGGGCCACGGGCACTGAAGCTTTCTTT. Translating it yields CASSRSGATGTEAFF.

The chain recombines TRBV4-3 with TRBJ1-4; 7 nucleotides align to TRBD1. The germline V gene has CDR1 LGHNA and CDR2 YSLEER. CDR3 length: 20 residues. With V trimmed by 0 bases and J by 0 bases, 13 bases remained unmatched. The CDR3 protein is CASSQDMTGLWATTNEKLFF. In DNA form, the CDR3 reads TGCGCCAGCAGCCAAGATATGACAGGGTTGTGGGCCACAACTAATGAAAAACTGTTTTTT.

The CDR3 region has the DNA TGTGCCAGCAGAGCTGAGGGATTTGGCACTGAAGCTTTCTTT. Its protein is CASRAEGFGTEAFF. V is TRBV28 and J is TRBJ1-1; D unclear. The V gene lost 6 bases and the J gene lost 4 bases, with 15 bases spanning the gap. CDR1 and CDR2 (germline): MDHEN, SYDVKM. The CDR3 spans 14 residues.

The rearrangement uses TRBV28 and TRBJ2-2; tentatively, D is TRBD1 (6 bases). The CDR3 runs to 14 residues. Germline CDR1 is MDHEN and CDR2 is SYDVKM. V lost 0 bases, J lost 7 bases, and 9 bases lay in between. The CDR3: CASSLWQGLGELFF. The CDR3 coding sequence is TGTGCCAGCAGTTTATGGCAGGGGCTCGGGGAGCTGTTTTTT.

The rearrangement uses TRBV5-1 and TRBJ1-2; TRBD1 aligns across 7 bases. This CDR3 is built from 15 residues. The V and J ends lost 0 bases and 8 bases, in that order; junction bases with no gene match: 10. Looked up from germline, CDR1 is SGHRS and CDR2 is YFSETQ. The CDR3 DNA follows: TGCGCCAGCAGCTTGGAGACAGGGTTGACGGGAGGCTACACCTTC. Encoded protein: CASSLETGLTGGYTF.

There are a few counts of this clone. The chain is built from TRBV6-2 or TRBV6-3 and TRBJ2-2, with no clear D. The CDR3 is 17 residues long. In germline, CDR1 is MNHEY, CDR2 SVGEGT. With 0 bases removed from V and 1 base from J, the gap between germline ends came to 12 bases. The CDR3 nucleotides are TGTGCCAGCAGTTACTCTTCCGGTCCGCTGAACACCGGGGAGCTGTTTTTT. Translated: CASSYSSGPLNTGELFF.

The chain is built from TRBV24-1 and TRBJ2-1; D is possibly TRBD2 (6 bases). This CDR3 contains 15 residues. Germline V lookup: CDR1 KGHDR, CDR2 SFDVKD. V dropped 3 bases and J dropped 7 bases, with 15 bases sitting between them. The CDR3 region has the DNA TGTGCCACCAGTGATCCCAACGAGGGGAGGAATGAGCAGTTCTTC. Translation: CATSDPNEGRNEQFF.

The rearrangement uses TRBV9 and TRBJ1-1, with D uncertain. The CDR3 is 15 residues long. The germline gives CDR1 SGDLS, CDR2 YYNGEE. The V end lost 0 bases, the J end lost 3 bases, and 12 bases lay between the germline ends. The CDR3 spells CASSVAEVGYTEAFF. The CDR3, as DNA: TGTGCCAGCAGCGTAGCCGAGGTTGGGTACACTGAAGCTTTCTTT.

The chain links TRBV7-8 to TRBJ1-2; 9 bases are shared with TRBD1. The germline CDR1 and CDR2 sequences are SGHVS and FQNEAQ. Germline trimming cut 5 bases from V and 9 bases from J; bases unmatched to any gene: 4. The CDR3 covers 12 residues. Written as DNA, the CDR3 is TGTGCCAGCAGCCCGGACAGGGGCAGCTACACCTTC. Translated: CASSPDRGSYTF.

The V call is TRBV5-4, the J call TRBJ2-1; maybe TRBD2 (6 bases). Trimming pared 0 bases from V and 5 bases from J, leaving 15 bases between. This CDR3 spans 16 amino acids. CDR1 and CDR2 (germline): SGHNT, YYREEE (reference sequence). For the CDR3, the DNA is TGTGCCAGCAGCTTGGTGGGACTTACGACAAACAATGAGCAGTTCTTC. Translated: CASSLVGLTTNNEQFF.

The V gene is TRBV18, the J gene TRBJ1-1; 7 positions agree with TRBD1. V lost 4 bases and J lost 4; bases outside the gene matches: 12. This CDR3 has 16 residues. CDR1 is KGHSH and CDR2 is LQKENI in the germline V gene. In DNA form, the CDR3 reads TGTGCCAGCTCACTCTCATCAGGGGGAGGCGTCACTGAAGCTTTCTTT. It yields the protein CASSLSSGGGVTEAFF.

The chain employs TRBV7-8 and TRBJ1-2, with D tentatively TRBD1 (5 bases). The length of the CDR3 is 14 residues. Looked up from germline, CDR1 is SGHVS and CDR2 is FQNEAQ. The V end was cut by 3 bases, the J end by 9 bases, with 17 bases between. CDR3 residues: CASSFGGEGYSYTF. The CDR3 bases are TGTGCCAGCAGCTTCGGGGGAGAGGGGTATAGCTACACCTTC.

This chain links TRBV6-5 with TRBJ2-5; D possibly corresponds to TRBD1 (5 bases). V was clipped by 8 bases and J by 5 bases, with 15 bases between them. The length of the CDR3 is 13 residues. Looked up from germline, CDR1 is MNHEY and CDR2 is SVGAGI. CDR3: CASGQARVETQYF. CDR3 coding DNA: TGTGCCAGCGGTCAGGCCAGGGTTGAGACCCAGTACTTC.

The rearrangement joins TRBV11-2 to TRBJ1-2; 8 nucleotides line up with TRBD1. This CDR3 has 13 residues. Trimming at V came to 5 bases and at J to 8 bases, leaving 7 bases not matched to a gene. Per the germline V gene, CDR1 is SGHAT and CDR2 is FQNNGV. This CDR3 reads CASSHGQGIGYTF. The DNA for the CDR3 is TGTGCCAGCAGCCACGGACAGGGTATCGGCTACACCTTC.

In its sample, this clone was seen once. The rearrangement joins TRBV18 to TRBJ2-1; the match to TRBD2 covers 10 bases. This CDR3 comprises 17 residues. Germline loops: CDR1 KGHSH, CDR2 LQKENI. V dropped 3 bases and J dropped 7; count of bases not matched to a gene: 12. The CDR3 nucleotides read TGTGCCAGCTCACCGGTTAGCGGGAGGCCTTCCCGAAATGAGCAGTTCTTC. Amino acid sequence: CASSPVSGRPSRNEQFF.

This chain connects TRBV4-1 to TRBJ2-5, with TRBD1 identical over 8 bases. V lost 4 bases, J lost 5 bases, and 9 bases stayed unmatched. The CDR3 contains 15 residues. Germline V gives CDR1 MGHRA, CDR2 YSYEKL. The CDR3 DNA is TGCGCCAGCAGCCCAATGGGACAGGACCGGGAGACCCAGTACTTC. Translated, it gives CASSPMGQDRETQYF.

CDR3 sequence reads: CASSTGNSPLHF. The CDR3 DNA is TGTGCCAGCAGCACAGGGAATTCACCCCTCCACTTT. The chain couples TRBV7-2 to TRBJ1-6; D perhaps matches TRBD1 (6 bases). This CDR3 is built from 12 residues. V dropped 5 bases and J dropped 7 bases, with 6 bases sitting between them. Germline loops: CDR1 SGHTA, CDR2 FQGNSA. Using reference TRBV7-2 and TRBJ1-6 for the parts outside the CDR3, the full variable domain is GAGVSQSPSNKVTEKGKDVELRCDPISGHTALYWYRQSLGQGLEFLIYFQGNSAPDKSGLPSDRFSAERTGGSVSTLTIQRTQQEDSAVYLCASSTGNSPLHFGNGTRLTVT.

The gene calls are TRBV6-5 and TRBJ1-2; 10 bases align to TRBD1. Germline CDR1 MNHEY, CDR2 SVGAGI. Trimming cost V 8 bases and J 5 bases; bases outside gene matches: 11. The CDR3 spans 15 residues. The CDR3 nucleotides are TGTGCCAGCGCCCGGGACAGGGGTTATGGGTATGGCTACACCTTC. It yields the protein CASARDRGYGYGYTF.

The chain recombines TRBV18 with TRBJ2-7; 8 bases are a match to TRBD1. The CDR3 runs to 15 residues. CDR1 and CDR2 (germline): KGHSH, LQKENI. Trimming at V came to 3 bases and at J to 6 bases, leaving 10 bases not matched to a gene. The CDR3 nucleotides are TGTGCCAGCTCACCCTCGACAGGGGAGGCGGGCGAGCAGTACTTC. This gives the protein CASSPSTGEAGEQYF.

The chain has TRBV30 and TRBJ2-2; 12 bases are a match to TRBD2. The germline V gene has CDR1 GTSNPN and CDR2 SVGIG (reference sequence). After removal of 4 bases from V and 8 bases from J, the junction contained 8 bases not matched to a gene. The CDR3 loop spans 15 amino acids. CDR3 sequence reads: CAWKPTSGSTGELFF. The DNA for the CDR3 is TGTGCCTGGAAACCGACTAGCGGGAGTACTGGGGAGCTGTTTTTT.

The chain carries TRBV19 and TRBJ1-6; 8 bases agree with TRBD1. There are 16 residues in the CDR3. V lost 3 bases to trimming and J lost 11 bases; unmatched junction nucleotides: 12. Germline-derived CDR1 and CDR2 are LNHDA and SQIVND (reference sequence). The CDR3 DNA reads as TGTGCCAGTAGTATTTATTGGACAGGGATTTCGGCACCCCTCCACTTT. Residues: CASSIYWTGISAPLHF.

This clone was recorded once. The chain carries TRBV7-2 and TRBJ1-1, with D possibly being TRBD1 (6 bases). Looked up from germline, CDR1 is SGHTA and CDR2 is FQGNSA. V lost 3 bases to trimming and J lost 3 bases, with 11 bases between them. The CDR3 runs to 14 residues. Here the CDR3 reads CASSFTGYYTEAFF. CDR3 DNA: TGTGCCAGCAGCTTTACAGGGTATTACACTGAAGCTTTCTTT.

CDR3 sequence: CASSQDRGNWIATNEKLFF. The CDR3 DNA reads TGCGCCAGCAGCCAAGATAGGGGGAACTGGATTGCAACTAATGAAAAACTGTTTTTT. The chain couples TRBV4-1 to TRBJ1-4, with D tentatively TRBD1 (6 bases). The germline CDR1 and CDR2 sequences are MGHRA and YSYEKL. V lost 0 bases and J lost 0, with 17 bases in between. CDR3 length: 19 amino acids.

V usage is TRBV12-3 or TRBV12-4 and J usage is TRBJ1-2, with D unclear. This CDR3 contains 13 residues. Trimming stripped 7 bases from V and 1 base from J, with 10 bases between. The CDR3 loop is CASTPPINYGYTF. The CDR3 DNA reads TGTGCCAGCACCCCCCCCATTAACTATGGCTACACCTTC.